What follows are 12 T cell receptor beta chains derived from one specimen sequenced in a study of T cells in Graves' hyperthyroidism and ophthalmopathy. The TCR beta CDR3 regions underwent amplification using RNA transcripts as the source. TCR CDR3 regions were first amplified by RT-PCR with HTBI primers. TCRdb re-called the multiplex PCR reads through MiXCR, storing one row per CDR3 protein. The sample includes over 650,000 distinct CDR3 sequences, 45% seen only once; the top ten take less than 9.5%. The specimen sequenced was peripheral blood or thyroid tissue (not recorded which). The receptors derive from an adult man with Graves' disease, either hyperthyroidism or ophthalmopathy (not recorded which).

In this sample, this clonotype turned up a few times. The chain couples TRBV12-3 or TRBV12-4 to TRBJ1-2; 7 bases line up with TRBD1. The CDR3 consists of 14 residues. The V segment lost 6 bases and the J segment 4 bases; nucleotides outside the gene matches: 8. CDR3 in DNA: TGTGCCAGCAGCCGACCGGGACAGCTCTATGGCTACACCTTC. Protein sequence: CASSRPGQLYGYTF.

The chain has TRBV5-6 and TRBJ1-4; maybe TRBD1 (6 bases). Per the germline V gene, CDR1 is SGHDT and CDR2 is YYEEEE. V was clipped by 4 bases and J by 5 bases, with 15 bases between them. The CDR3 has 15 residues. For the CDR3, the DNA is TGTGCCAGCAGCGTGTACAGGGTCACAAATGAAAAACTGTTTTTT. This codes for CASSVYRVTNEKLFF.

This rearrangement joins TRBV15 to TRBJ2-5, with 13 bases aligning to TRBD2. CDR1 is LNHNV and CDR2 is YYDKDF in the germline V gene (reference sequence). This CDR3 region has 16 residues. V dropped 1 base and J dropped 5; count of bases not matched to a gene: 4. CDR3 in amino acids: CATSRVGTSGEETQYF. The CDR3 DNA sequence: TGTGCCACCAGCAGAGTAGGGACTAGCGGGGAGGAGACCCAGTACTTC.

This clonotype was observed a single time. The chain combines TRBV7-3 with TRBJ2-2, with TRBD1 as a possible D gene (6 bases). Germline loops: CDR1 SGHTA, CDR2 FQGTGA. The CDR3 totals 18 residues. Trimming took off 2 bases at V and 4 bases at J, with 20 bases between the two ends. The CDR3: CASSLSPQGKLTTGELFF. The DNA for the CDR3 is TGTGCCAGCAGCTTATCCCCCCAGGGGAAATTAACCACCGGGGAGCTGTTTTTT.

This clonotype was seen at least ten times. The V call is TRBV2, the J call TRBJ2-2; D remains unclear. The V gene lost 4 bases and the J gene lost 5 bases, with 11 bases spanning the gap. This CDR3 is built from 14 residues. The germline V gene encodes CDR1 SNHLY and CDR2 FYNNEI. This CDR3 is CASSVTARTGELFF. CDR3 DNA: TGTGCCAGCAGTGTAACCGCTAGAACCGGGGAGCTGTTTTTT.

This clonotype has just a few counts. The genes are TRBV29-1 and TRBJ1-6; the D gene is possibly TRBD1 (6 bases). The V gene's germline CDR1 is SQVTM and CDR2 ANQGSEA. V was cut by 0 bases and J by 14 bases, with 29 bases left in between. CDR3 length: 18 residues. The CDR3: CSVEDPWGAGSKQGTLHF. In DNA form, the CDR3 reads TGCAGCGTTGAAGATCCCTGGGGGGCCGGGAGCAAACAGGGTACCCTCCACTTT.

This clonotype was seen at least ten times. As DNA, the CDR3 is TGTGCCAGTAGTATAGAAGGACAGTCGAACACTGAAGCTTTCTTT. Translating it yields CASSIEGQSNTEAFF. The gene calls are TRBV19 and TRBJ1-1; possibly TRBD1 for D (6 bases). V was shortened by 0 bases and J by 1 base, with 9 bases between the two germline ends. CDR1 LNHDA and CDR2 SQIVND come from the germline V gene (reference sequence). There are 15 residues in the CDR3.

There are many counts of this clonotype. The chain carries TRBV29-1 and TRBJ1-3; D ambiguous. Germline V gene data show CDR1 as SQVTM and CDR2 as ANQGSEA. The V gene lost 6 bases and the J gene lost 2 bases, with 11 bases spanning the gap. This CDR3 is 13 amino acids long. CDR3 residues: CSVAPATGNTIYF. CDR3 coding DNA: TGCAGCGTCGCCCCAGCGACTGGAAACACCATATATTTT.

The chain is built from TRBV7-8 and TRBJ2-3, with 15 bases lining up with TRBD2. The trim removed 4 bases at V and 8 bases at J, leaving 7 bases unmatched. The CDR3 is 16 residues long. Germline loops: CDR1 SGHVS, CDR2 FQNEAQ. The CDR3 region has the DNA TGTGCCAGCAGCTCCGTCTTGGGACTAGCGGGAGGTACGCAGTATTTT. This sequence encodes CASSSVLGLAGGTQYF.

The chain's CDR3 is CASSLSEYF. The CDR3 DNA reads TGTGCCAGCAGCTTATCAGAGTACTTC. The V and J genes are TRBV11-2 and TRBJ2-5; D uncertain. Trimming left V 2 bases short and J 12 bases short, with 4 bases between. Germline values: CDR1 SGHAT, CDR2 FQNNGV. The CDR3 loop spans 9 amino acids.

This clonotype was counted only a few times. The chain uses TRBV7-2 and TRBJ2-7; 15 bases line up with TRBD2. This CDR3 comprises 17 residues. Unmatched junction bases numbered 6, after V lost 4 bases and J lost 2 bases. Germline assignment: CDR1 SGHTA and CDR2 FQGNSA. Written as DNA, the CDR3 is TGTGCCAGCAGCTCCGGGACTAGCGGGAGGTCCGCCTACGAGCAGTACTTC. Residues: CASSSGTSGRSAYEQYF. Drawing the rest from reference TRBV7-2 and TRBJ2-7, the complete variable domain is GAGVSQSPSNKVTEKGKDVELRCDPISGHTALYWYRQSLGQGLEFLIYFQGNSAPDKSGLPSDRFSAERTGGSVSTLTIQRTQQEDSAVYLCASSSGTSGRSAYEQYFGPGTRLTVT.

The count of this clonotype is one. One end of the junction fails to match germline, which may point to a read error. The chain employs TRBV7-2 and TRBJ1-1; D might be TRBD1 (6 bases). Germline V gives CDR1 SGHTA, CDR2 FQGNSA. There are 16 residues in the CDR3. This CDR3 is CASSPSRQDMNTEAFF. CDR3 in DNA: TGCGCCAGCAGCCCTAGTCGACAGGACATGAACACTGAAGCTTTCTTT.